This TCR beta chain stems from a study of cytomegalovirus exposure and HLA in healthy donors. The primer mix had 60 Vbeta and 13 Jbeta primers. Original data processing: In a later analysis, some 11 million of about 80 million unique beta chains occurred in at least two donors. Only in-frame clones appear in the TCRdb table, and some are missing; sequencing was by immunoSEQ multiplex PCR. V, J and clone size reflect that table, while D and trimming were determined from the DNA. The table shows under 150,000 clones, with more than 75% occurring only once. Trimming took 4 bases from V and 6 from J; bases not matched to a gene: 10. Germline V gene lookup returns CDR1 SGHTA and CDR2 FQGTGA. The CDR3 loop spans 15 amino acids.

The rearrangement joins TRBV7-3 to TRBJ1-2, with 8 nucleotides matching TRBD1. The receptor was derived from a man between 45 and 60 years old in good health and CMV-seronegative. The sequencing input was PBMCs. This CDR3 reads CASSSRQGFEDGYTF. CDR3 sequence (DNA): TGTGCCAGCAGCTCCCGACAGGGGTTTGAGGATGGCTACACCTTC.